Following are 30 T cell receptor beta chains from one sample sequenced in a study of blood T cell repertoires in COVID-19. Profiled with immunoSEQ multiplex PCR; TCRdb holds only in-frame clones, not every one. Of around 120,000 clones detected, more than 60% appear once; the ten largest clones hold roughly 2.2%. The sample taken for sequencing was peripheral blood. The receptors were sampled from a woman aged 70-85 years with acute or convalescent COVID-19.

This chain uses TRBV10-1 with TRBJ1-1; maybe TRBD1 (6 bases). This CDR3 region has 13 residues. CDR1 and CDR2 (germline): WNHNN, SYGVQD (reference sequence). The V gene lost 5 bases and the J gene lost 7 bases, with 14 bases spanning the gap. The CDR3 DNA is TGCGCCAGCAGTCCCGGGACATTTAATGAAGCTTTCTTT. Translated, it gives CASSPGTFNEAFF.

The genes are TRBV18 and TRBJ2-1; TRBD1 matches at 8 bases. This CDR3 spans 17 amino acids. J gave up 0 bases and V 3 bases, and 7 bases lay outside the gene matches. Germline V gene lookup returns CDR1 KGHSH and CDR2 LQKENI. The CDR3 nucleotides read TGTGCCAGCTCACCCGGAGCAGGGGGCCTCTCCTACAATGAGCAGTTCTTC. Translated: CASSPGAGGLSYNEQFF. Together with reference TRBV18 and TRBJ2-1, the CDR3 gives the full variable domain: NAGVMQNPRHLVRRRGQEARLRCSPMKGHSHVYWYRQLPEEGLKFMVYLQKENIIDESGMPKERFSAEFPKEGPSILRIQQVVRGDSAAYFCASSPGAGGLSYNEQFFGPGTRLTVL.

The chain links TRBV2 to TRBJ2-1, with TRBD1 identical over 8 bases. J gave up 4 bases and V 8 bases, and 10 bases lay outside the gene matches. The germline V gene encodes CDR1 SNHLY and CDR2 FYNNEI. The CDR3 runs 15 residues. CDR3 sequence reads: CASRGQGRVYNEQFF. The CDR3 nucleotides read TGTGCCAGCCGAGGACAGGGCAGGGTTTACAATGAGCAGTTCTTC.

The chain has TRBV10-1 and TRBJ1-2, with D possibly being TRBD1 (6 bases). This CDR3 has 14 amino acids. V was pared by 5 bases and J by 6 bases, with 16 bases between. Germline assignment: CDR1 WNHNN and CDR2 SYGVQD (reference sequence). The CDR3 loop is CASSPQGMGHGYTF. The DNA of the CDR3 is TGCGCCAGCAGTCCACAGGGTATGGGCCATGGCTACACCTTC.

This clone occurred a few times. The gene calls are TRBV7-2 and TRBJ1-6; 9 bases map to TRBD1. Trimming cost V 5 bases and J 8 bases; bases outside gene matches: 4. This CDR3 has 14 amino acids. CDR1 is SGHTA, CDR2 FQGNSA, per germline. The CDR3 is CASSQTGGDSPLHF. The CDR3 region has the DNA TGTGCCAGCAGCCAGACAGGGGGAGATTCACCCCTCCACTTT.

V usage is TRBV28 and J usage is TRBJ2-7, with 8 bases aligning to TRBD1. The CDR3 length is 13 residues. Germline CDR1 MDHEN, CDR2 SYDVKM. J gave up 5 bases and V 6 bases, and 6 bases lay outside the gene matches. Written as DNA, the CDR3 is TGTGCCAGCAGGTCCAGGGGGCTTGACGAGCAGTACTTC. As protein: CASRSRGLDEQYF.

This sequence joins TRBV5-1 and TRBJ2-5, with 12 bases identical to TRBD1. The CDR3 runs 15 residues. The V gene end was trimmed by 5 bases and the J gene end by 4 bases; junction bases not matched to a gene: 6. Germline V gene lookup returns CDR1 SGHRS and CDR2 YFSETQ. The CDR3 here is CASRAGTGGLETQYF. The CDR3 DNA reads TGCGCCAGCAGAGCCGGGACAGGGGGCTTAGAGACCCAGTACTTC.

This sequence joins TRBV7-9 and TRBJ1-4; tentatively, D is TRBD1 (5 bases). Germline CDR1 SEHNR, CDR2 FQNEAQ (reference sequence). This CDR3 region has 17 residues. With 4 bases removed from V and 3 bases from J, the gap between germline ends came to 18 bases. CDR3 residues: CASSSLGGDRPNEKLFF. DNA of the CDR3: TGTGCCAGCAGCTCCCTGGGGGGTGACAGACCTAATGAAAAACTGTTTTTT.

This clone was found a few times. The V gene is TRBV30, the J gene TRBJ1-1; 7 bases agree with TRBD1. Unmatched junction bases numbered 11, after V lost 3 bases and J lost 1 base. CDR1 is GTSNPN, CDR2 SVGIG, per germline (reference sequence). This CDR3 region has 16 residues. In nucleotides, the CDR3 is TGTGCCTGGAGCGGGGGGGAACAGGGGCAGAACACTGAAGCTTTCTTT. Its protein product is CAWSGGEQGQNTEAFF.

This clone was detected only once. The V and J genes are TRBV5-1 and TRBJ2-2, with D perhaps TRBD1 (6 bases). The germline V gene has CDR1 SGHRS and CDR2 YFSETQ. V shed 3 bases and J shed 0 bases, with 18 bases lying between them. The CDR3 runs to 18 residues. As DNA, the CDR3 is TGCGCCAGCAGCTCTGGATTACTAACAGGGCCGAACACCGGGGAGCTGTTTTTT. Translated: CASSSGLLTGPNTGELFF.

The chain links TRBV6-2 or TRBV6-3 to TRBJ1-1; 8 nucleotides match TRBD1. Germline values: CDR1 MNHEY, CDR2 SVGEGT. The V segment lost 2 bases and the J segment 1 base; nucleotides outside the gene matches: 12. This CDR3 is 18 amino acids long. CDR3 sequence: CASSYTPPRTGRNTEAFF. The CDR3 DNA reads TGTGCCAGCAGTTACACCCCACCTCGGACAGGGAGGAACACTGAAGCTTTCTTT.

The chain joins TRBV12-5 to TRBJ1-1; no clear D. The V gene lost 5 bases and the J gene lost 0 bases, with 10 bases spanning the gap. The CDR3 spans 14 residues. Germline V CDR1 and CDR2: LGHNT, FRNRAP. The CDR3 is CASGPRAMNTEAFF. CDR3 nucleotides: TGTGCTAGTGGTCCCCGCGCCATGAACACTGAAGCTTTCTTT.

The gene calls are TRBV27 and TRBJ2-1; 8 bases are shared with TRBD2. From germline, CDR1 is MNHEY and CDR2 SMNVEV (reference sequence). CDR3 length: 15 amino acids. Trimming at V came to 2 bases and at J to 4 bases, leaving 4 bases not matched to a gene. The CDR3 DNA sequence: TGTGCCAGCAGTTTAAGAGCGGGAGCGTACAATGAGCAGTTCTTC. Its translation: CASSLRAGAYNEQFF.

This chain links TRBV9 with TRBJ2-3; 14 bases align to TRBD2. V lost 4 bases and J lost 2; bases outside the gene matches: 6. The CDR3 consists of 17 residues. The germline V gene has CDR1 SGDLS and CDR2 YYNGEE. CDR3 region: CASSPRLAGGSTDTQYF. The CDR3 DNA follows: TGTGCCAGCAGCCCCCGACTAGCGGGGGGGTCCACAGATACGCAGTATTTT. The full variable domain, its missing parts supplied by reference TRBV9 and TRBJ2-3, is DSGVTQTPKHLITATGQRVTLRCSPRSGDLSVYWYQQSLDQGLQFLIQYYNGEERAKGNILERFSAQQFPDLHSELNLSSLELGDSALYFCASSPRLAGGSTDTQYFGPGTRLTVL.

The V call is TRBV4-1, the J call TRBJ1-5, with D hard to call. The V end was cut by 6 bases, the J end by 5 bases, with 26 bases between. CDR1 and CDR2 from the germline V gene are MGHRA and YSYEKL. This CDR3 region has 18 residues. CDR3 in amino acids: CASSPVLRAWKDHQPQHF. CDR3 nucleotides: TGCGCCAGCAGTCCTGTTCTGAGGGCCTGGAAGGATCATCAGCCCCAGCATTTT.

The rearrangement links TRBV6-4 to TRBJ2-1, with TRBD2 as a possible D gene (5 bases). Per the germline V gene, CDR1 is MRHNA and CDR2 is SNTAGT. The V and J ends lost 4 bases and 6 bases respectively, with 13 bases between them. This CDR3 comprises 14 residues. CDR3 sequence (DNA): TGTGCCAGCAGTGGGGTGGGAGATGTCAATGAGCAGTTCTTC. This codes for CASSGVGDVNEQFF.

This sequence joins TRBV12-5 and TRBJ2-2; 7 bases fit TRBD1. Germline assignment: CDR1 LGHNT and CDR2 FRNRAP. V gave up 10 bases and J gave up 1 base; unmatched junction bases: 6. The CDR3 totals 14 residues. The CDR3 protein is CATGTGVNTGELFF. In DNA, the CDR3 is TGTGCTACCGGAACAGGGGTGAACACCGGGGAGCTGTTTTTT.

The V call is TRBV4-3, the J call TRBJ1-6; TRBD1 matches 7 bases. Germline CDR1 and CDR2: LGHNA and YSLEER. Trimming took 0 bases from V and 9 from J; bases not matched to a gene: 5. This CDR3 is 15 amino acids long. CDR3 residues: CASSQDNRGVSPLHF. CDR3 DNA: TGCGCCAGCAGCCAAGATAACAGGGGAGTTTCACCCCTCCACTTT.

This clone was counted ten times or more. The genes are TRBV7-9 and TRBJ1-4; TRBD1 is a possible D gene (6 bases). This CDR3 comprises 15 residues. The germline V gene encodes CDR1 SEHNR and CDR2 FQNEAQ (reference sequence). Trimming left V 4 bases short and J 8 bases short, with 17 bases between. DNA of the CDR3: TGTGCCAGCAGCTCCCGCCGACAGGATCGCGAAAAACTGTTTTTT. Encoded protein: CASSSRRQDREKLFF.

Comments on this clone: In the same sample, other DNA sequences code for this CDR3. The gene calls are TRBV12-3 or TRBV12-4 and TRBJ1-1; a possible D gene is TRBD1 (6 bases). CDR3 length: 13 residues. V lost 3 bases and J lost 5, with 10 bases in between. The CDR3 coding sequence is TGTGCCAGCAGTTTTTTGGGGGCGACTGAAGCTTTCTTT. It specifies CASSFLGATEAFF.

V gene TRBV4-3 combines with J gene TRBJ2-3, with 9 bases matching TRBD2. CDR3 size: 16 residues. Germline assignment: CDR1 LGHNA and CDR2 YSLEER. The J segment lost 3 bases and the V segment lost 3 bases, leaving 7 bases of the junction unmatched. The CDR3, as DNA: TGCGCCAGCAGCCAGCAAGCGGGGGGCAGGACAGATACGCAGTATTTT. Translating it yields CASSQQAGGRTDTQYF.

The gene calls are TRBV6-6 and TRBJ2-3; possibly TRBD2 for D (5 bases). V lost 2 bases, J lost 3 bases, and 9 bases lay in between. Germline CDR1 and CDR2: MNHNY and SVGAGI (reference sequence). This CDR3 has 14 residues. In nucleotides, the CDR3 is TGTGCCAGCAGTTACGATGAGGGAACAGATACGCAGTATTTT. Its protein is CASSYDEGTDTQYF.

V is TRBV9 and J is TRBJ2-1; 9 nucleotides match TRBD2. V was pared by 0 bases and J by 3 bases, with 7 bases of the junction left unmatched. Germline loops: CDR1 SGDLS, CDR2 YYNGEE. The CDR3 length is 17 residues. The CDR3 DNA sequence: TGTGCCAGCAGCGTAGGTGCCCGAGCGGGGGGCTACAATGAGCAGTTCTTC. Its translation is CASSVGARAGGYNEQFF.

The genes are TRBV6-6 and TRBJ2-5; 10 nucleotides match TRBD2. The CDR3 has 15 residues. The germline gives CDR1 MNHNY, CDR2 SVGAGI (reference sequence). J lost 3 bases, V lost 8 bases, and 9 bases had no gene match. DNA for the CDR3: TGTGCCAGCGAACCACTAGCGGGGAATGAAGAGACCCAGTACTTC. Protein sequence: CASEPLAGNEETQYF.

This clone came up once. The chain recombines TRBV5-4 with TRBJ1-2; D is ambiguous. The CDR3 sequence is 12 residues long. CDR1 and CDR2 from the germline V gene are SGHNT and YYREEE (reference sequence). With 0 bases removed from V and 11 bases from J, the gap between germline ends came to 11 bases. CDR3 DNA: TGTGCCAGCAGCTTGGTCGCAAGTAGATACACCTTC. Amino acid sequence: CASSLVASRYTF.

The chain couples TRBV3-1 (or the pseudogene TRBV3-2) to TRBJ2-2, with 7 bases aligning to TRBD1. The CDR3 is made up of 15 amino acids. V lost 1 base and J lost 8; bases outside the gene matches: 7. Per germline, CDR1 LGHDT and CDR2 YNNKEL (reference sequence). CDR3 region: CASSQVQGESGELFF. The CDR3 coding sequence is TGTGCCAGCAGCCAAGTGCAGGGGGAAAGTGGGGAGCTGTTTTTT.

This clone was seen a handful of times. The gene calls are TRBV6-1 and TRBJ1-1, with TRBD1 matching 10 bases. Germline CDR1 and CDR2: MNHNS and SASEGT. J gave up 5 bases and V 4 bases, and 10 bases lay outside the gene matches. This CDR3 region has 16 residues. CDR3 nucleotides: TGTGCCAGCAGTGGGGGTTGGGACAGGGGACGAACTGAAGCTTTCTTT. Translating gives CASSGGWDRGRTEAFF.

The chain joins TRBV7-9 to TRBJ2-7, with D possibly being TRBD1 (6 bases). Germline-derived CDR1 and CDR2 are SEHNR and FQNEAQ (reference sequence). This CDR3 is 14 amino acids long. The germline V and J ends were trimmed by 1 base and 6 bases, with 13 bases remaining between them. The CDR3 DNA sequence: TGTGCCAGCAGCTTAGAAGCCAGGGGAAGCGAGCAGTACTTC. Residues: CASSLEARGSEQYF.

This clone was counted only a few times. V gene TRBV6-1 combines with J gene TRBJ2-7; 11 bases agree with TRBD1. The J segment lost 6 bases and the V segment lost 8 bases, leaving 0 bases of the junction unmatched. This CDR3 spans 11 amino acids. The germline V gene has CDR1 MNHNS and CDR2 SASEGT. CDR3 in amino acids: CASGTGGEQYF. The CDR3 DNA follows: TGTGCCAGCGGGACAGGGGGCGAGCAGTACTTC.

The V gene is TRBV12-3 or TRBV12-4, the J gene TRBJ1-2; the match to TRBD1 covers 8 bases. V lost 7 bases to trimming and J lost 8 bases; unmatched junction nucleotides: 6. This CDR3 has 12 amino acids. Here the CDR3 reads CASTGTGLGYTF. As DNA, the CDR3 is TGTGCCAGCACCGGGACAGGACTCGGCTACACCTTC.